This is a list of T cell receptor beta chains from one sample in a study of molecular identifiers for immune sequencing clone quantification. A single record per CDR3 protein comes from TCRdb applying MiXCR to the PCR reads. The sample lists some 65,000 distinct CDR3 sequences, approximately 17% occurring once. Input material: naive CD8+ T cells from blood, with Jurkat cell RNA spiked in. Every receptor here comes from a human donor in good health. Some libraries in this study had Jurkat cell RNA spiked in. Both conserved end residues are part of each CDR3. D genes are given only for firm matches. Clone size is given for some rows only: seen once, a few or many times, or a class if the clone is expanded.

abundance	j_gene	v_gene	d_gene	CDR3aa	CDR3nt
many	TRBJ2-1	TRBV11-3	NA	CASTPRGNNEQFF	TGTGCCAGCACTCCCCGGGGCAACAATGAGCAGTTCTTC
NA	TRBJ1-6	TRBV20-1	NA	CSARDVRDPYNSPLHF	TGCAGTGCTAGAGATGTCAGGGACCCCTATAATTCACCCCTCCACTTT
few	TRBJ1-2	TRBV6-6	NA	CASTLGARGYGYTF	TGTGCCAGCACCCTAGGGGCGAGGGGCTATGGCTACACCTTC
many	TRBJ1-6	TRBV6-6	TRBD1	CASSSTGEYNSPLHF	TGTGCCAGCAGTTCCACAGGGGAATATAATTCACCCCTCCACTTT
NA	TRBJ2-7	TRBV12-3/TRBV12-4	NA	CASSFPDSYEQYF	TGTGCCAGCAGTTTCCCCGACAGCTACGAGCAGTACTTC
many	TRBJ2-7	TRBV10-2	NA	CASSSPGHSDEQYF	TGCGCCAGCAGTTCCCCCGGCCACTCGGACGAGCAGTACTTC
many	TRBJ2-1	TRBV29-1	TRBD2	CSVAGTSGSWIF	TGCAGCGTTGCTGGGACTAGCGGGAGCTGGATCTTC
few	TRBJ2-2	TRBV6-5	NA	CASNPGTGELFF	TGTGCCAGCAATCCCGGGACCGGGGAGCTGTTTTTT
few	TRBJ2-7	TRBV27	NA	CASSLISPTGYYEQYF	TGTGCCAGCAGTTTAATTTCCCCGACTGGTTACTACGAGCAGTACTTC
many	TRBJ2-2	TRBV11-1	NA	CASSFPQTANTGELFF	TGTGCCAGCAGCTTCCCCCAGACAGCCAACACCGGGGAGCTGTTTTTT
many	TRBJ2-7	TRBV27	NA	CASSLWGALNEQYF	TGTGCCAGCAGTTTATGGGGGGCTCTGAACGAGCAGTACTTC
few	TRBJ2-1	TRBV10-2	NA	CASSESLGSYNEQFF	TGCGCCAGCAGTGAGTCTCTTGGCTCCTACAATGAGCAGTTCTTC
many	TRBJ2-7	TRBV28	TRBD1	CSARRGTGSSYEQYF	TGTTCAGCGCGTAGAGGGACAGGGTCTTCCTACGAGCAGTACTTC
many	TRBJ2-1	TRBV11-3	NA	CASSLAGNEQFF	TGTGCCAGCAGCTTAGCGGGGAATGAGCAGTTCTTC
many	TRBJ2-1	TRBV5-6	NA	CASSLARNEQFF	TGTGCCAGCAGCTTGGCCCGGAATGAGCAGTTCTTC
many	TRBJ2-7	TRBV27	NA	CASSLGGGAYEQYF	TGTGCCAGCAGTTTAGGAGGGGGGGCCTACGAGCAGTACTTC
many	TRBJ2-7	TRBV11-2	NA	CASRAGGSYEQYF	TGTGCCAGCAGGGCCGGTGGTTCCTACGAGCAGTACTTC
NA	TRBJ2-7	TRBV7-9	TRBD2	CASSFSRAAGAYEQYF	TGTGCCAGCAGCTTTAGCCGGGCAGCGGGAGCGTACGAGCAGTACTTC
many	TRBJ2-2	TRBV20-1	TRBD2	CSARAASGSFGELFF	TGCAGTGCTAGAGCTGCTAGCGGGAGTTTCGGGGAGCTGTTTTTT
many	TRBJ2-2	TRBV15	TRBD1	CATSRGTGGLTGELFF	TGTGCCACCAGCAGGGGGACAGGGGGCTTGACCGGGGAGCTGTTTTTT
many	TRBJ2-2	TRBV13	NA	CASSLVLKTGELFF	TGTGCCAGCAGCTTAGTGTTGAAAACCGGGGAGCTGTTTTTT
few	TRBJ2-7	TRBV7-2	TRBD1	CASSPSRDRPYEQYF	TGTGCCAGCAGTCCATCGCGGGACAGGCCTTACGAGCAGTACTTC
many	TRBJ1-2	TRBV12-3/TRBV12-4	NA	CASSLMLGLYGYTF	TGTGCCAGCAGTTTAATGCTGGGGCTATATGGCTACACCTTC
many	TRBJ2-2	TRBV6-1	TRBD2	CASSRLAGGVENTGELFF	TGTGCCAGCAGTAGACTAGCGGGAGGGGTAGAAAACACCGGGGAGCTGTTTTTT
many	TRBJ2-6	TRBV2	NA	CASRRSLGANVLTF	TGTGCCAGCAGGAGGTCCTTGGGGGCCAACGTCCTGACTTTC
many	TRBJ2-7	TRBV4-2	TRBD2	CASSQENSGTPLLYEQYF	TGTGCCAGCAGCCAAGAAAATAGCGGGACGCCCTTGCTGTACGAGCAGTACTTC
many	TRBJ2-3	TRBV2	TRBD2	CASGGLAAFRGMGTDTQYF	TGTGCCAGCGGCGGACTAGCGGCATTCCGGGGGATGGGCACAGATACGCAGTATTTT
NA	TRBJ1-2	TRBV29-1	NA	CSVLNRAKANYGYTF	TGCAGCGTTCTCAACAGGGCGAAAGCTAACTATGGCTACACCTTC
NA	TRBJ2-3	TRBV12-3/TRBV12-4	TRBD2	CASNGGIHTTDTQYF	TGTGCCAGCAACGGGGGGATCCATACCACAGATACGCAGTATTTT
many	TRBJ1-3	TRBV7-6	NA	CASSLAPPEGPGNTIYF	TGTGCCAGCAGCTTAGCCCCCCCCGAGGGTCCTGGAAACACCATATATTTT
many	TRBJ1-2	TRBV6-5	TRBD1	CASSFGQGANYGYTF	TGTGCCAGCAGTTTCGGGCAGGGGGCTAACTATGGCTACACCTTC
many	TRBJ2-1	TRBV7-3	TRBD2	CASSPTTGTSGDEQFF	TGTGCCAGCAGCCCGACGACCGGGACTAGCGGCGATGAGCAGTTCTTC
NA	TRBJ1-2	TRBV28	NA	CASSFGAGYTF	TGTGCCAGCAGTTTTGGGGCTGGCTACACCTTC
many	TRBJ2-1	TRBV28	TRBD2	CASRELAAYNEQFF	TGTGCCAGCAGGGAACTAGCGGCCTACAATGAGCAGTTCTTC
many	TRBJ1-3	TRBV7-9	NA	CASSLGGTLSGNTIYF	TGTGCCAGCAGCTTAGGGGGGACTCTCTCTGGAAACACCATATATTTT
many	TRBJ1-1	TRBV13	TRBD1	CASTTGTGPFVTEAFF	TGTGCCAGCACAACCGGGACAGGCCCCTTTGTAACTGAAGCTTTCTTT
NA	TRBJ2-2	TRBV27	NA	CASSPRQTLNTGELFF	TGTGCCAGCAGTCCCCGACAGACCCTTAACACCGGGGAGCTGTTTTTT
many	TRBJ2-7	TRBV19	TRBD1	CASSIGTGTYEQYF	TGTGCCAGTAGTATAGGGACAGGGACCTACGAGCAGTACTTC
many	TRBJ2-2	TRBV5-1	TRBD2	CASSLWASGSGTGELFF	TGCGCCAGCAGCTTGTGGGCTAGCGGGAGCGGCACCGGGGAGCTGTTTTTT
NA	TRBJ2-7	TRBV5-4	TRBD1	CASSLRQGTYEQYF	TGTGCCAGCAGCCTTCGACAGGGCACCTACGAGCAGTACTTC
many	TRBJ2-3	TRBV24-1	NA	CATGTADTQYF	TGTGCCACCGGTACTGCAGATACGCAGTATTTT
NA	TRBJ2-7	TRBV29-1	TRBD2	CGAGRAEGSNEQYF	TGCGGCGCTGGGAGGGCGGAGGGCTCGAACGAGCAGTACTTC
many	TRBJ1-4	TRBV7-9	NA	CASSLVGGEKLFF	TGTGCCAGCAGCTTAGTGGGCGGGGAAAAACTGTTTTTT
NA	TRBJ2-7	TRBV10-3	NA	CAISEIFRSYGQYF	TGTGCCATCAGTGAGATATTCAGGAGCTACGGGCAGTACTTC
many	TRBJ2-7	TRBV3-1	TRBD2	CASSQDIPRGLAYEQYF	TGTGCCAGCAGCCAAGATATCCCTCGGGGACTAGCCTACGAGCAGTACTTC
many	TRBJ2-1	TRBV2	NA	CASSGTVPVNNEQFF	TGTGCCAGCAGTGGGACAGTACCCGTCAACAATGAGCAGTTCTTC
once	TRBJ2-3	TRBV2	NA	CASPLRTDTQYF	TGTGCCAGCCCACTCCGGACAGATACGCAGTATTTC
NA	TRBJ2-3	TRBV6-6	TRBD2	CASHPLGGSSTDTQYF	TGTGCCAGCCACCCGCTAGGCGGGAGTAGCACAGATACGCAGTATTTT
many	TRBJ2-3	TRBV20-1	NA	CSAISEGGSRFTDTQYF	TGCAGTGCCATCTCCGAGGGGGGGTCTAGATTCACAGATACGCAGTATTTT
many	TRBJ2-7	TRBV4-1	TRBD2	CASSQGGPGSGSYEQYF	TGCGCCAGCAGCCAAGGGGGGCCGGGTAGCGGGAGTTACGAGCAGTACTTC
many	TRBJ2-7	TRBV11-2	NA	CASSLGLSGYEQYF	TGTGCCAGCAGCTTGGGTTTATCGGGTTACGAGCAGTACTTC
many	TRBJ2-3	TRBV9	TRBD1	CASSGTGTGTQYF	TGTGCCAGCAGCGGCACCGGGACAGGTACGCAGTATTTT
many	TRBJ2-1	TRBV4-1	NA	CASSQALNNEQFF	TGCGCCAGCAGCCAGGCGCTTAACAATGAGCAGTTCTTC
NA	TRBJ1-5	TRBV21-1	NA	CAIQEQPQHF	TGTGCCATACAAGAGCAGCCCCAGCATTTT
NA	TRBJ1-2	TRBV2	NA	CACSDTRTGYTF	TGTGCCTGCAGTGATACAAGGACTGGCTACACCTTC
many	TRBJ2-3	TRBV10-1	NA	CASSERGISTDTQYF	TGCGCCAGCAGTGAGAGAGGGATTAGCACAGATACGCAGTATTTT
many	TRBJ2-7	TRBV12-3/TRBV12-4	NA	CASSLAQYPEPYEQYF	TGTGCCAGCAGTTTAGCGCAATACCCCGAGCCCTACGAGCAGTACTTC
NA	TRBJ2-7	TRBV4-2	NA	CASSQGSWPERYF	TGTGCCAGCAGCCAAGGTTCGTGGCCCGAGCGGTACTTC
many	TRBJ2-3	TRBV30	NA	CAWSVGGTTDTQYF	TGTGCCTGGAGTGTGGGTGGAACCACAGATACGCAGTATTTT